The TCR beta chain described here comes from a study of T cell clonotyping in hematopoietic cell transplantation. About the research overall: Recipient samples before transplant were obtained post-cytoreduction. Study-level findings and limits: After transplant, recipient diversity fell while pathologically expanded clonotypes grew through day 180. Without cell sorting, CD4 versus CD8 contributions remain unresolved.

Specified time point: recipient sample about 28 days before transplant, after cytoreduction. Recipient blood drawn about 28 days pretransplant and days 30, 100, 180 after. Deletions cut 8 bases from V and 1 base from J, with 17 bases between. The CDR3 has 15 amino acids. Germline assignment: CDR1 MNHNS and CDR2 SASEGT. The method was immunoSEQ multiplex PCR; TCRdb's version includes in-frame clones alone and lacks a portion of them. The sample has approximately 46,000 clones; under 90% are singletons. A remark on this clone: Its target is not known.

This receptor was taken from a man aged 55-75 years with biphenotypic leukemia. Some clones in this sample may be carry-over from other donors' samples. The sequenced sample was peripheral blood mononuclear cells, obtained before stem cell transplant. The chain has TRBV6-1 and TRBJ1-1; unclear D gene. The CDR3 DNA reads TGTGCCAGCTTCCCCCATCCGCGGAGGAACACTGAAGCTTTCTTT. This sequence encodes CASFPHPRRNTEAFF.